This T cell receptor beta chain was obtained from a study of shared clonotypes between healthy human individuals. Study-wide points: With several donors compared, approximately 5% of naive CD4 clonotypes were shared.

The CDR3 consists of 14 residues. Germline CDR1 is SGHTA and CDR2 is FQGNSA. Trimming took 5 bases from V and 6 from J; bases not matched to a gene: 2. Worth noting for this clone: Its specificity is not known.

TCRdb's copy holds only in-frame clones and misses some; the assay was immunoSEQ multiplex PCR. The profile shows about 1.1 million clones, roughly 80% of them singletons. The rearrangement joins TRBV7-2 to TRBJ2-3, with 13 bases matching TRBD2. This TCR was sampled from a man between 18 and 35 years old in good health. Some clones in this sample may be carry-over from other donors' samples. The sequencing input was memory CD4+ T cells from PBMCs. The subset: CD45RA-negative fraction. CDR3 in DNA: TGTGCCAGCAGCAAGGGACTAGCGGGGGATACGCAGTATTTT. Translation gives CASSKGLAGDTQYF.